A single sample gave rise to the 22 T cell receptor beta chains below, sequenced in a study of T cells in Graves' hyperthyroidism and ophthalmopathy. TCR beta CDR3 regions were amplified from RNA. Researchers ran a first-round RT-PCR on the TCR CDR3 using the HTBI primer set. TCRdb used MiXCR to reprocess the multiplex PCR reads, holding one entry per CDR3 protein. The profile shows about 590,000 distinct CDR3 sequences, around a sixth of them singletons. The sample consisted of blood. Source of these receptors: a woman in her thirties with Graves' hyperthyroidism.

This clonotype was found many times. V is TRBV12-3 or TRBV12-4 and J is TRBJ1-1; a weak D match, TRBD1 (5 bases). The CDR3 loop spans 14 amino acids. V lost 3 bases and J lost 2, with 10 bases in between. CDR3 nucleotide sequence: TGTGCCAGCAGTTTCTGGGGCGCAAACACTGAAGCTTTCTTT. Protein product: CASSFWGANTEAFF.

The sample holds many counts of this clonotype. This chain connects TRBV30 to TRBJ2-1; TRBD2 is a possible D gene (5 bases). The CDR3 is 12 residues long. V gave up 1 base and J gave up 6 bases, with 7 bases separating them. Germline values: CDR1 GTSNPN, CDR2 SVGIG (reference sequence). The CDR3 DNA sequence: TGTGCCTGGAGTGGAGGGCGCAATGAGCAGTTCTTC. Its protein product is CAWSGGRNEQFF.

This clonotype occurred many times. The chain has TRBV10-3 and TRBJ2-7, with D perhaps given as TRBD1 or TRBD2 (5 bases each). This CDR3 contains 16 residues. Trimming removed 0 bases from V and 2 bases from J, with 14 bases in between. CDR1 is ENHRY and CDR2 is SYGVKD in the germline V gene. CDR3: CAISESGRGAPYEQYF. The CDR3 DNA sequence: TGTGCCATCAGTGAGTCCGGCAGAGGGGCTCCCTACGAGCAGTACTTC.

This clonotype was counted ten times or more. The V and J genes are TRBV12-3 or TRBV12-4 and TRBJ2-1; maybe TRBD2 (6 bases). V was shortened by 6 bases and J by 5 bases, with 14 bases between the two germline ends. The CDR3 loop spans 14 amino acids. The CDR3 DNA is TGTGCCAGCAGGCGAACTAGCTCTCACAATGAGCAGTTCTTC. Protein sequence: CASRRTSSHNEQFF.

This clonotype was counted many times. In DNA form, the CDR3 reads TGTGCCAGCACCCAGGACGGCCAGCCTAGGGATTCACCCCTCCACTTT. Protein: CASTQDGQPRDSPLHF. The genes are TRBV2 and TRBJ1-6; the D is unclear. This CDR3 region has 16 residues. The germline CDR1 and CDR2 sequences are SNHLY and FYNNEI. Trimming pared 7 bases from V and 8 bases from J, leaving 21 bases between.

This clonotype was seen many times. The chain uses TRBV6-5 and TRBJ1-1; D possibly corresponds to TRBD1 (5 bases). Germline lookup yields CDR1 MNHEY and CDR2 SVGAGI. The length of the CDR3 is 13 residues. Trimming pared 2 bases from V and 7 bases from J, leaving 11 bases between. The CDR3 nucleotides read TGTGCCAGCAGTTACGATGTGGGGGATGAAGCTTTCTTT. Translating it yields CASSYDVGDEAFF.

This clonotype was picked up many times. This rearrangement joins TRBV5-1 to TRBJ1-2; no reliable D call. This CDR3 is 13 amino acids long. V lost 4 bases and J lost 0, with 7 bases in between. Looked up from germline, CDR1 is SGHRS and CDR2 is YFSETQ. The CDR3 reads CASSNGANYGYTF. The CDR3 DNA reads TGCGCCAGCAGCAACGGGGCTAACTATGGCTACACCTTC.

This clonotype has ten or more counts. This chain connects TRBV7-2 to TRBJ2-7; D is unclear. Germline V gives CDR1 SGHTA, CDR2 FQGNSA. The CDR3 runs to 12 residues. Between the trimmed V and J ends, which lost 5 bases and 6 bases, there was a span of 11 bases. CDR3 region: CASSLRSGEQYF. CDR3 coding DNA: TGTGCCAGCAGCCTCCGGTCGGGCGAGCAGTACTTC.

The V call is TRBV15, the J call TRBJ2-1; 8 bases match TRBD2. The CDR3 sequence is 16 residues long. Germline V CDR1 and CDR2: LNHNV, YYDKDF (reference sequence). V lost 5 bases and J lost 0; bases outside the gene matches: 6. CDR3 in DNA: TGTGCCACCAGCCCAAGGACTAGCATCTCCTACAATGAGCAGTTCTTC. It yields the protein CATSPRTSISYNEQFF.

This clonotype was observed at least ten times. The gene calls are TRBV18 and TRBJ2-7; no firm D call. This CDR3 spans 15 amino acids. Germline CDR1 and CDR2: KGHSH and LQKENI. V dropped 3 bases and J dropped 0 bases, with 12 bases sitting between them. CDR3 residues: CASSPRTASSYEQYF. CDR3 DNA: TGTGCCAGCTCACCGAGGACCGCGAGCTCCTACGAGCAGTACTTC.

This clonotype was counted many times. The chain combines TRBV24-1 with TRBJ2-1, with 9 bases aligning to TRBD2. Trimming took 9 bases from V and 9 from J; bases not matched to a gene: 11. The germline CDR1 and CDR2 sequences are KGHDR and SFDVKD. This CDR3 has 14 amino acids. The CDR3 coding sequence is TGTGCCACCGGGGATCGGCTAGCGGGAACTGAGCAGTTCTTC. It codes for CATGDRLAGTEQFF.

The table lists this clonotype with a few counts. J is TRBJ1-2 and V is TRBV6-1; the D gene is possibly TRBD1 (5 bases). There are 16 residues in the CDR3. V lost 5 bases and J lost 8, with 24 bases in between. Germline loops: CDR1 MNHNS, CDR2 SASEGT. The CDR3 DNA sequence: TGTGCCAGCAGTAAGACCGGGACCGAATCTAGGGGAGGCTACACCTTC. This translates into CASSKTGTESRGGYTF.

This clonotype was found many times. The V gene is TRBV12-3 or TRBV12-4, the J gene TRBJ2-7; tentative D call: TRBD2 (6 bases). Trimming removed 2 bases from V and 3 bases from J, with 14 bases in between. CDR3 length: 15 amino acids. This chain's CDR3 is CASSLRLVGIYEQYF. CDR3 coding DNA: TGTGCCAGCAGTTTAAGACTAGTTGGGATCTACGAGCAGTACTTC.

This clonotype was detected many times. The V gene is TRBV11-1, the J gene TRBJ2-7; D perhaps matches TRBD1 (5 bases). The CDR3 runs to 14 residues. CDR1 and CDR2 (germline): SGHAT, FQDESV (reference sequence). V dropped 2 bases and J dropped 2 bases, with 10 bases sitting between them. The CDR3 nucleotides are TGTGCCAGCAGCTTACGTGTGACAGCCTACGAGCAGTACTTC. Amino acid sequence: CASSLRVTAYEQYF.

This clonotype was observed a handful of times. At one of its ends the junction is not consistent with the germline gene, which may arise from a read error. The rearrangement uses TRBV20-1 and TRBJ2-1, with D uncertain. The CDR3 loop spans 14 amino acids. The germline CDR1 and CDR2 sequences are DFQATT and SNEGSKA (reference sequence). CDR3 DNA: TGCAGTGCGAGAGGCGCACAGATATACAATGAGCAGTTCTTC. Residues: CSARGAQIYNEQFF.

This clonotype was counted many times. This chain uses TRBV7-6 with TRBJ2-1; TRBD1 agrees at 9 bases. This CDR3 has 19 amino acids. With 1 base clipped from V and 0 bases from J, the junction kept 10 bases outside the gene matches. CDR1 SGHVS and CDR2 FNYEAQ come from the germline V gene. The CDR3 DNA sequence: TGTGCCAGCAGCTTAGGAGGGGCTAGGACAGGGGCCTCCTACAATGAGCAGTTCTTC. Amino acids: CASSLGGARTGASYNEQFF.

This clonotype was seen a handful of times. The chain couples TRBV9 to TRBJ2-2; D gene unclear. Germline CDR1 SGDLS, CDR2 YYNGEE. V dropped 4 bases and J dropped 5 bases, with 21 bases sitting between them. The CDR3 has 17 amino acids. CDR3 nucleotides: TGTGCCAGCAGCCCCCACCGCGGTGAAATCGGGACCGGGGAGCTGTTTTTT. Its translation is CASSPHRGEIGTGELFF.

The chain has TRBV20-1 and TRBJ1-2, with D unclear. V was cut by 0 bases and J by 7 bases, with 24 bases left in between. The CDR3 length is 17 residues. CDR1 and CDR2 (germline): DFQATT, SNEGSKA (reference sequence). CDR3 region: CSARDLGMAGTFGGYTF. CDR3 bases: TGCAGTGCTAGAGATCTCGGAATGGCTGGCACATTTGGTGGCTACACCTTC.

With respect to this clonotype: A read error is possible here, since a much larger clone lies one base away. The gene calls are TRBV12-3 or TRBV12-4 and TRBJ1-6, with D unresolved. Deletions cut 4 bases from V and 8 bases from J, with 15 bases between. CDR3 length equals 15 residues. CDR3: CASSSNPMVDSPLHF. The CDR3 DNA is TGTGCCAGCAGTTCTAACCCAATGGTGGATTCACCCCTCCACTTT.

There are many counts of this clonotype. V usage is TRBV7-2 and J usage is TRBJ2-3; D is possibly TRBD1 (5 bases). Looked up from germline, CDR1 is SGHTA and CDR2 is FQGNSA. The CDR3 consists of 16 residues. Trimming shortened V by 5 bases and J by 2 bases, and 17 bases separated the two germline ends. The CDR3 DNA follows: TGTGCCAGCAGCCGAAAAGACAGATTCTACACAGATACGCAGTATTTT. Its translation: CASSRKDRFYTDTQYF. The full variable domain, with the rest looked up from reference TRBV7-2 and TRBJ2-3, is GAGVSQSPSNKVTEKGKDVELRCDPISGHTALYWYRQSLGQGLEFLIYFQGNSAPDKSGLPSDRFSAERTGGSVSTLTIQRTQQEDSAVYLCASSRKDRFYTDTQYFGPGTRLTVL.

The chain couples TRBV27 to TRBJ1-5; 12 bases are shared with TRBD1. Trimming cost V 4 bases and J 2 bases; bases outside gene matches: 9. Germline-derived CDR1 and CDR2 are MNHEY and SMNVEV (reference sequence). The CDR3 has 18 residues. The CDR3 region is CASSSLGQGAIGNQPQHF. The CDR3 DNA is TGTGCCAGCAGTTCACTGGGACAGGGGGCAATAGGCAATCAGCCCCAGCATTTT.

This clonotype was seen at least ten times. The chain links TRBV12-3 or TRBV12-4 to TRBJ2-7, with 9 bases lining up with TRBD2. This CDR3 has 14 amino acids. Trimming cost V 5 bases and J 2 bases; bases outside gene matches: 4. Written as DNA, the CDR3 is TGTGCCAGCAGTCCTAGCGGGGTACCCTACGAGCAGTACTTC. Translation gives CASSPSGVPYEQYF.